The source of this TCR beta chain is a study of T cell responses to AZD1222 COVID-19 vaccine (dated by TCRdb to 2020 to 2022). About the full investigation: AZD1222 recipients with second doses at about 4 weeks or about 12 weeks were pooled, because spike-specific TCR depth and breadth did not differ between schedules. Trial participants were enrolled by age into 18-55, 56-69 and 70-plus year subgroups, with 148, 28 and 57 TCR-sequenced participants respectively. TCR sequencing covered roughly 230 trial participants: 207 given two doses of AZD1222 and some 25 given two doses of MenACWY control vaccine.

Trimming takes 6 bases from V and 0 bases from J, and the germline ends sit 11 bases apart. The CDR3 goes from the cysteine to the phenylalanine over 14 residues. This entry keeps only the CDR3 DNA: 42 bases, framed from base 1. The germline V gene encodes CDR1 SNHLY and CDR2 FYNNEI. General study outcomes and caveats: A significant rise in spike-specific TCR breadth and depth was observed after two AZD1222 doses relative to day 0 and relative to MenACWY recipients. In the small 56-69-year group, the increase in depth fell short of significance, most likely because of low power. Vaccine-associated CD4 TCRs spanned the whole spike protein, with dominant responses in regions 160-218 and 743-854. Most participants were white British and females outnumbered males, and the authors suggested that clonal diversity may have been underestimated. Conclusions about previously exposed vaccinees are limited, since just six AZD1222 recipients were seropositive for SARS-CoV-2 at baseline. Because no samples from the day 14 peak response were available, repertoires could be characterized only after the peak T cell response. Reportedly, almost half of the unique spike-specific TCRs recognized epitopes lying outside the regions that are mutated in the B.1.351 and B.1.1.7 variants.

The CDR3 regions of human TCRbeta chains were subjected to immunosequencing. As for the original processing: TCRs in the repertoires were matched against a reference library of SARS-CoV-2-specific TCRs that had been generated with the MIRA antigen-specificity platform. Breadth was defined as the fraction of unique TCRs that were SARS-CoV-2-associated. Depth was defined as the fraction of total T cells that were SARS-CoV-2-associated. Using the MIRA data, each spike-specific TCR was mapped to the spike region that the TCR reacts to and placed in a CD4 or CD8 class. Log10-transformed breadth and depth values were compared by one-way ANOVA with Sidak's multiple comparisons tests. The source is immuneACCESS, and TCRdb retained only in-frame sequences with V and J called. Part of the clones is not carried over; for the studies checked, unresolved V genes explain less than half of this, and the remainder is unexplained. V and J calls and clone size are given by that table; D and trimming were obtained from the DNA. This sample is represented by about 170,000 clones; about 92% of them were singletons. 2.6% of the sample lies in the top ten.

With regard to this clone: The target of this receptor is not known. Within one base of it there is no much larger clone, and no base qualities were kept.

Explained via the paper, the time point label denotes: baseline before first vaccination. Vaccinee samples came from UK trials COV001 and COV002, including a single-blind randomized controlled phase 2/3 trial of AZD1222 (ChAdOx1 nCoV-19) in healthy adults. For TCRbeta chain sequencing, PBMC samples from trial participants were taken at day 0 and at day 28 after the second dose. The source material was peripheral blood, sampled on day 0 of AZD1222 vaccination. This chain is built from TRBV2 and TRBJ1-1; TRBD1 is perhaps the D gene, given 6 matching bases. The origin of this receptor is an adult in good health. The DNA sequence is TGTGCCAGCAGCGCTCAGGGGCTGAACACTGAAGCTTTCTTT. This is translated as CASSAQGLNTEAFF.